Below are 9 T cell receptor beta chains sequenced from a single sample in a study of blood T cell repertoires in COVID-19. Profiled with immunoSEQ multiplex PCR; TCRdb holds only in-frame clones, not every one. The sample records around 300,000 clones, approximately 88% being singletons. Sequenced input: PBMCs or T cells enriched from blood (not recorded which). These receptor sequences come from a man in his thirties or forties who had recovered from COVID-19.

CDR3 nucleotides: TGTGCCAGCAGCCAAGGAGTCGGGGGGGCAGATACGCAGTATTTT. This gives the protein CASSQGVGGADTQYF. V usage is TRBV3-1 (or the pseudogene TRBV3-2) and J usage is TRBJ2-3; TRBD2 matches 8 bases. The CDR3 totals 15 residues. Germline-derived CDR1 and CDR2 are LGHDT and YNNKEL (reference sequence). After removal of 1 base from V and 4 bases from J, the junction contained 4 bases not matched to a gene.

The chain links TRBV6-9 to TRBJ1-5; D may be TRBD1 (6 bases). CDR3 length: 17 residues. Per the germline V gene, CDR1 is MNHGY and CDR2 is SVAAGI. With 11 bases removed from V and 0 bases from J, the gap between germline ends came to 23 bases. CDR3 coding DNA: TGTGCCGCAGGGGCCAGGGGCAATTCCTTTAGCAATCAGCCCCAGCATTTT. It specifies CAAGARGNSFSNQPQHF.

The chain joins TRBV4-1 to TRBJ2-3; TRBD2 is a possible D gene (6 bases). This CDR3 has 14 amino acids. Deletions cut 2 bases from V and 4 bases from J, with 10 bases between. Germline V gene data show CDR1 as MGHRA and CDR2 as YSYEKL. CDR3 bases: TGCGCCAGCAGCCAAATAGGACTATCAGATACGCAGTATTTT. This codes for CASSQIGLSDTQYF.

Worth noting for this clone: The sample contains more than one DNA sequence encoding this CDR3. The chain is built from TRBV2 and TRBJ2-1, with D possibly matching TRBD1 (5 bases). The CDR3 contains 11 residues. V lost 6 bases and J lost 6, with 6 bases in between. Germline V gene lookup returns CDR1 SNHLY and CDR2 FYNNEI. CDR3 bases: TGTGCCAGCAGCAGGGTCAATGAGCAGTTCTTC. Its protein is CASSRVNEQFF.

J is TRBJ1-6 and V is TRBV5-1; TRBD1 aligns across 10 bases. Trimming cost V 5 bases and J 7 bases; bases outside gene matches: 6. CDR3 length equals 15 residues. The germline V gene encodes CDR1 SGHRS and CDR2 YFSETQ. CDR3 region: CASRLSDRGNSPLHF. The CDR3 region has the DNA TGCGCCAGCAGACTATCGGACAGGGGGAATTCACCCCTCCACTTT.

This chain connects TRBV7-8 to TRBJ2-7; 7 bases map to TRBD1. Trimming took 4 bases from V and 6 from J; bases not matched to a gene: 9. CDR1 and CDR2 (germline): SGHVS, FQNEAQ. The CDR3 extends over 14 amino acids. The CDR3 DNA is TGTGCCAGCAGCTCCCAAATACAGGGGAGCGAGCAGTACTTC. Translating it yields CASSSQIQGSEQYF.

This clone has just a few counts. V usage is TRBV5-8 and J usage is TRBJ1-2; D might be TRBD1 (6 bases). Per the germline V gene, CDR1 is SGHTS and CDR2 is YDEGEE. The V end was cut by 2 bases, the J end by 4 bases, with 12 bases between. This CDR3 spans 14 amino acids. CDR3 loop: CASSLQGESYGYTF. The CDR3 DNA follows: TGTGCCAGCAGCTTACAGGGAGAAAGCTATGGCTACACCTTC. The full variable domain, with the rest looked up from reference TRBV5-8 and TRBJ1-2, is EAGVTQSPTHLIKTRGQQATLRCSPISGHTSVYWYQQALGLGLQFLLWYDEGEERNRGNFPPRFSGRQFPNYSSELNVNALELEDSALYLCASSLQGESYGYTFGSGTRLTVV.

The chain has TRBV27 and TRBJ1-5, with 8 positions matching TRBD1. CDR3 length: 16 amino acids. V trimming: 5 bases; J trimming: 5 bases; junction bases outside the gene matches: 11. CDR1 is MNHEY, CDR2 SMNVEV, per germline (reference sequence). CDR3 nucleotide sequence: TGTGCCAGCAGTGGGAGCTCCGGGACAGGTTATCAGCCCCAGCATTTT. Residues: CASSGSSGTGYQPQHF.

The chain carries TRBV6-6 and TRBJ2-1; D might be TRBD2 (5 bases). Germline V gene lookup returns CDR1 MNHNY and CDR2 SVGAGI (reference sequence). This CDR3 comprises 15 residues. Trimming removed 4 bases from V and 1 base from J, with 11 bases in between. The CDR3 loop is CASSLTGKSYNEQFF. DNA of the CDR3: TGTGCCAGCAGTTTAACGGGGAAGTCCTACAATGAGCAGTTCTTC.